The present entry profiles one T cell receptor (beta chain) with its context. As yet, its antigen is unknown. This sample stems from a study of T cell responses to AZD1222 COVID-19 vaccine. CDR1 and CDR2 from the germline V gene are LNHDA and SQIVND (reference sequence). The CDR3 covers 15 residues. Trimming took 6 bases from V and 7 from J, leaving 18 bases between them. Profiled with immunoSEQ multiplex PCR; TCRdb holds only in-frame clones, not every one. Of roughly 150,000 clones in the sample, over 90% are singletons; the top ten hold less than 1.6%. The study's findings and limits: Spike regions recognized by vaccine-associated CD4 TCRs spanned the protein, led by 160-218 and 743-854. Reportedly, close to half of spike-specific TCRs are directed against unmutated variant regions. Mostly white British, mostly female donors; authors suggested clonal diversity may be underestimated.

The source material was peripheral blood, sampled 28 days after the second AZD1222 dose. The TCR sequence derives from an adult who received the AZD1222 COVID-19 vaccine. The V and J genes are TRBV19 and TRBJ1-4; D unclear. The CDR3 spells CASSQTGDIAEKLFF. The CDR3 DNA follows: TGTGCCAGTAGCCAAACCGGCGACATCGCTGAAAAACTGTTTTTT.